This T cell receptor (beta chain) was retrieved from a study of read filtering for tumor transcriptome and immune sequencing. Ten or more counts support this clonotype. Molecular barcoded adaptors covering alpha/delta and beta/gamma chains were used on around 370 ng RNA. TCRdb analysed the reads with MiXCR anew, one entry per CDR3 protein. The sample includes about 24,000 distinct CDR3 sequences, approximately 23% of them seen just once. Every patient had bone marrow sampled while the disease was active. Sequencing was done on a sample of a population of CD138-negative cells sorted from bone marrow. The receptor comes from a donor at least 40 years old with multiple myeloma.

Here the CDR3 DNA reads TGCGCCAGCAGCTTGTGGGCTAGCGGGGGCCTGAACACCGGGGAGCTGTTTTTT. Encoded protein: CASSLWASGGLNTGELFF. The chain carries TRBV5-1 and TRBJ2-2; 10 bases line up with TRBD2. Germline V gene data show CDR1 as SGHRS and CDR2 as YFSETQ. The V segment lost 1 base and the J segment 1 base; nucleotides outside the gene matches: 7. The CDR3 is 18 amino acids. Drawing the rest from reference TRBV5-1 and TRBJ2-2, the complete variable domain is KAGVTQTPRYLIKTRGQQVTLSCSPISGHRSVSWYQQTPGQGLQFLFEYFSETQRNKGNFPGRFSGRQFSNSRSEMNVSTLELGDSALYLCASSLWASGGLNTGELFFGEGSRLTVL.